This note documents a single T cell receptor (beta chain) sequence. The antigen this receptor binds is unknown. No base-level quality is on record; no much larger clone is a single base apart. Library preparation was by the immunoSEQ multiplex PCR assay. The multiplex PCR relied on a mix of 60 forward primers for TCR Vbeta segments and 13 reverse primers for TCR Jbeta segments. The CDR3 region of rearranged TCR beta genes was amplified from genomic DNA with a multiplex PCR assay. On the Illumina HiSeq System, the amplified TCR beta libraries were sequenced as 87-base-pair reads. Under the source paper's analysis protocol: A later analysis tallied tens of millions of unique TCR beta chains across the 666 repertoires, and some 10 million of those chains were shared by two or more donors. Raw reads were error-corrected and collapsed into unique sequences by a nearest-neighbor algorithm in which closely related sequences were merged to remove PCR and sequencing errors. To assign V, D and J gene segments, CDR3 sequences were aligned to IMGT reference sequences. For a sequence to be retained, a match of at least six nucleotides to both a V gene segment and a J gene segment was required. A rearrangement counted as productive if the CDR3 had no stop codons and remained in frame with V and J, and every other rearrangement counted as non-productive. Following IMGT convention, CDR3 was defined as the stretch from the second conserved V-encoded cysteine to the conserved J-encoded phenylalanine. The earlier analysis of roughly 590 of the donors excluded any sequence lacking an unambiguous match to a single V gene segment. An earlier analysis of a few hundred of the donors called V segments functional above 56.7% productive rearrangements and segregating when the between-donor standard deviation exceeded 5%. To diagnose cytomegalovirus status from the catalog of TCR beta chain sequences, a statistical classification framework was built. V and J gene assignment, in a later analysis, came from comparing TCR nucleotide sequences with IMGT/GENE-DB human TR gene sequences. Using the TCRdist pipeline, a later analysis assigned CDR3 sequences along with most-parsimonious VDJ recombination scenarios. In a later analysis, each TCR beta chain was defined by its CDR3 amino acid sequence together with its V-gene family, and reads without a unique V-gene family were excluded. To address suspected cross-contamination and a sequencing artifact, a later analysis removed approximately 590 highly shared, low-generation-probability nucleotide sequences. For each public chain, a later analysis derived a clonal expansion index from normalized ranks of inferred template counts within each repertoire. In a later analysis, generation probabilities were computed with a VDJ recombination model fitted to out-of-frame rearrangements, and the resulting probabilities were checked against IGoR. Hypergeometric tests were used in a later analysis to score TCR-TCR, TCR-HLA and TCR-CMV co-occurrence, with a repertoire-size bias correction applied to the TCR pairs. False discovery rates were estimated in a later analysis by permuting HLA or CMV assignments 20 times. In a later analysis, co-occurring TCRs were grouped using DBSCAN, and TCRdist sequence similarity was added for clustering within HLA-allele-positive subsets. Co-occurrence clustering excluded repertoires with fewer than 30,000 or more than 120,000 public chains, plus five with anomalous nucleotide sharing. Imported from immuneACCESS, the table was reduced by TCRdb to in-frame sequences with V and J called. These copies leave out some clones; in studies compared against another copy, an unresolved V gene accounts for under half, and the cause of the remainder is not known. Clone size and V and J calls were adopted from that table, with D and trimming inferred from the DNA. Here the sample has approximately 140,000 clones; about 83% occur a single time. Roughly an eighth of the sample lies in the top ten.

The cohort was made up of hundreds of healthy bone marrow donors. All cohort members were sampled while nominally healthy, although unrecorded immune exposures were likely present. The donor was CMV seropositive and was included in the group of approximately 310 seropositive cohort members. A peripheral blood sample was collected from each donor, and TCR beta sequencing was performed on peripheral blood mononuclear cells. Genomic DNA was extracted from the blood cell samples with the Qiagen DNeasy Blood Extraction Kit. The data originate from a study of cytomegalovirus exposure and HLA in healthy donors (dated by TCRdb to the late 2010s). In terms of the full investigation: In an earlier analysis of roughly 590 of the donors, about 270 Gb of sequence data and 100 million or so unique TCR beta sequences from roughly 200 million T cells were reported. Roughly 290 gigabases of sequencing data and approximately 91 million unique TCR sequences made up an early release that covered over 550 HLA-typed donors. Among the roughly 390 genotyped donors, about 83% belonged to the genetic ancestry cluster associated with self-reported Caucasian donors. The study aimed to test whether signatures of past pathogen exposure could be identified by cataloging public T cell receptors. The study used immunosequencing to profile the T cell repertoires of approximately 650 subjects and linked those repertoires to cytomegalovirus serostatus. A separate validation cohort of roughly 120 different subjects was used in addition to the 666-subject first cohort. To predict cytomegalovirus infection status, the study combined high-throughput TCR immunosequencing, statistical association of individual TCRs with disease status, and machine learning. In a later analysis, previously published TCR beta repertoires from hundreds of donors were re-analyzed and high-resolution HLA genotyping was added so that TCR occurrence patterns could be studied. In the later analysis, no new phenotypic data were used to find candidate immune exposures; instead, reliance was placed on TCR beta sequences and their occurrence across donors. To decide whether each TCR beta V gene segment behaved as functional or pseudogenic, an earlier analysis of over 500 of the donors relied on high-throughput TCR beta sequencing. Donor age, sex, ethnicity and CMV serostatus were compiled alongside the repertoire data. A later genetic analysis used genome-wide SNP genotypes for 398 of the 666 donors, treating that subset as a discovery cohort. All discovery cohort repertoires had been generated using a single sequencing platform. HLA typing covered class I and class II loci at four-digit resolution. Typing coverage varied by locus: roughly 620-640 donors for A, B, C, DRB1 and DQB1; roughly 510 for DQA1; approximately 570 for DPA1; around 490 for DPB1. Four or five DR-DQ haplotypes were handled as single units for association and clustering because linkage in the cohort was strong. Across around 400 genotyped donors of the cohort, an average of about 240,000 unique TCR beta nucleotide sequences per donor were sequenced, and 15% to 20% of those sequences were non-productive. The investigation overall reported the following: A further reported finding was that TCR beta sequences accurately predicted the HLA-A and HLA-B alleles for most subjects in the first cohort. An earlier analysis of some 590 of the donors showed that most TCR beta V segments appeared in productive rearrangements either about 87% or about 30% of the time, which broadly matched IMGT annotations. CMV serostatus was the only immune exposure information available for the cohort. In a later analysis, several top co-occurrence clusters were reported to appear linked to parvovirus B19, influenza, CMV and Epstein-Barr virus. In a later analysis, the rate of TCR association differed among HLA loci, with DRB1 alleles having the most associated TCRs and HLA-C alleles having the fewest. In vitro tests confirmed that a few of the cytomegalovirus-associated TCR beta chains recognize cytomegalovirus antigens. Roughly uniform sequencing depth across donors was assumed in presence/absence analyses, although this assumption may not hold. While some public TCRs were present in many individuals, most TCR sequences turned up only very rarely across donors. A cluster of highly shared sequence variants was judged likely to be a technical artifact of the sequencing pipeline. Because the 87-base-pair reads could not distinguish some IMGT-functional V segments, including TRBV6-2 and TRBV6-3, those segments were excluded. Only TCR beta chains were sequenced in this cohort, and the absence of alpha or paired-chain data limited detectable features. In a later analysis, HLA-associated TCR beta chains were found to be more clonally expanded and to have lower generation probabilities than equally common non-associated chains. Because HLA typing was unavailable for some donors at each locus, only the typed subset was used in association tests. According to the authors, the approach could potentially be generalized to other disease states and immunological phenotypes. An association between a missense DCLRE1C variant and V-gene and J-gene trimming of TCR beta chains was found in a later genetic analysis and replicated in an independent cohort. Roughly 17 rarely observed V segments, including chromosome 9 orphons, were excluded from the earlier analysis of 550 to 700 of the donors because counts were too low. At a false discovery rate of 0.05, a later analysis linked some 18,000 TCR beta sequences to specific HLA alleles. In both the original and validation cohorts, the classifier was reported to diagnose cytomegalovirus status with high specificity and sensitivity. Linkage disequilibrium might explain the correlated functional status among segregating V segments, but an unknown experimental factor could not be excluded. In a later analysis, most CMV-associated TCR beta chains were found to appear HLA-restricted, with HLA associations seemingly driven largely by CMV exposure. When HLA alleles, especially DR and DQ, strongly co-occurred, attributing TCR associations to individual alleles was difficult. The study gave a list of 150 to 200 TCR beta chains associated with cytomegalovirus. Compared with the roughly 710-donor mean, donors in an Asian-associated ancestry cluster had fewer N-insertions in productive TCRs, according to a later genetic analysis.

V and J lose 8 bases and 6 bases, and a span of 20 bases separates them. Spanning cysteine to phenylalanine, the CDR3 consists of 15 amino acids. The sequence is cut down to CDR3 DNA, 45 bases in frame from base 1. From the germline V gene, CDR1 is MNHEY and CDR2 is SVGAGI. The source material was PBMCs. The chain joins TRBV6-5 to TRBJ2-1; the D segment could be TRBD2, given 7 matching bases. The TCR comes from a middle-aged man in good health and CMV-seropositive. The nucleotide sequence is TGTGCCAGCCTTACTAAAAGGGGGGGCGGCAATGAGCAGTTCTTC. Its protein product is CASLTKRGGGNEQFF.